This TCR beta chain is from a study of blood T cell repertoires in COVID-19. Overall study: Donors in the United States, Italy and Spain gave samples during acute or convalescent COVID-19. In each case, the material was cDNA or gDNA derived from T cells, B-cell-depleted T cells, or PBMCs.

Sequencing was performed with immunoSEQ multiplex PCR; in TCRdb, only in-frame clones are kept and a portion is missing. This sample has over 200,000 clones, with over 80% found just once. Across about two dozen US areas, participants ranged in age from about 18 to 100 years. Membership in each cohort depended on participant-reported clinical history. From germline, CDR1 is DFQATT and CDR2 SNEGSKA (reference sequence). The V and J ends lost 3 bases and 2 bases, in that order; junction bases with no gene match: 6. CDR3 size: 15 residues. Sequencing input: PBMCs or T cells enriched from blood (not recorded which). This sequence was found in a human donor in a cohort exposed to, infected with or recovered from COVID-19 (not recorded which). The donor label of this sample is uncertain. The chain couples TRBV20-1 to TRBJ2-3; 9 positions agree with TRBD2. CDR3 coding DNA: TGCAGTGCTAGTGCCCGGGGACTAGCCACAGATACGCAGTATTTT. This gives the protein CSASARGLATDTQYF.